One and the same sample provided the 15 T cell receptor beta chains below, sequenced in a study of CD4 T cell repertoires in COVID-19 (TCRdb year 2021). The time point label on this specimen signifies: sample from a COVID-19-recovered individual after infection. Cells were CFSE-labeled and stimulated with autologous monocytes plus recombinant SARS-CoV-2 spike or nucleoprotein to obtain antigen-reactive proliferating T cell lines. No antigens are known for them. Receptor amplification or capture employed the immunoSEQ multiplex PCR assay. The clones in this table, taken by TCRdb from immuneACCESS, are in-frame only. Not every clone is retained; where verified, under half of the shortfall comes from an unresolved V gene, and the cause of the rest is unknown. This sample lists roughly 400 clones; 30% were detected once. Approximately 35% of the sample rests with the top ten. The material sequenced was effector memory CD4+ T cells, cultured in vitro, taken after recovery from COVID-19. The cell subset or site label here, explained by the study, means: CD4+ T effector memory cells. The receptors come from a human donor who had COVID-19.

The chain is built from TRBV9 and TRBJ1-5, with D hard to call. Looked up from germline, CDR1 is SGDLS and CDR2 is YYNGEE. The CDR3 consists of 8 residues. CDR3 loop: CAGQPQHF. The CDR3 DNA reads TGTGCGGGGCAGCCCCAGCATTTT.

In its sample, this clone is large. The J gene is TRBJ2-1, the V gene TRBV7-2; 10 bases map to TRBD2. J was trimmed by 4 bases and V by 5 bases; bases with no gene match: 17. Germline loops: CDR1 SGHTA, CDR2 FQGNSA. CDR3 length: 19 amino acids. As DNA, the CDR3 is TGTGCCAGCAGCCCCACCGACAGGTACCAAGCGGGAGGGTACAATGAGCAGTTCTTC. Residues: CASSPTDRYQAGGYNEQFF.

In its sample, this clone was seen a few times. V gene TRBV29-1 combines with J gene TRBJ2-1; D unclear. This CDR3 is 10 amino acids long. V dropped 4 bases and J dropped 4 bases, with 2 bases sitting between them. Germline V gene sequence: CDR1 SQVTM, CDR2 ANQGSEA. The CDR3 coding sequence is TGCAGCGTTGGGTACAATGAGCAGTTCTTC. Amino acids: CSVGYNEQFF.

This clone is categorized as large. The V call is TRBV2, the J call TRBJ2-7; D may be TRBD1 (6 bases). Germline CDR1 reads SNHLY; CDR2 reads FYNNEI. V lost 4 bases to trimming and J lost 2 bases, with 12 bases between them. CDR3 size: 14 residues. The CDR3 DNA follows: TGTGCCAGCAGTGGGACAGCGAAAGCCTACGAGCAGTACTTC. This gives the protein CASSGTAKAYEQYF.

Within the sample, this clone is large (0.1 to 1%). The rearrangement links TRBV2 to TRBJ1-1; D is uncertain. The germline gives CDR1 SNHLY, CDR2 FYNNEI. There are 11 residues in the CDR3. Trimming pared 3 bases from V and 5 bases from J, leaving 4 bases between. The CDR3 DNA sequence: TGTGCCAGCAGTGAGAGAACTGAAGCTTTCTTT. Protein: CASSERTEAFF.

This clone is categorized as hyperexpanded (1% or more). The V and J genes are TRBV4-3 and TRBJ2-5; either TRBD1 or TRBD2 may fit D (6 bases each). Germline CDR1 and CDR2: LGHNA and YSLEER. The CDR3 covers 14 residues. V dropped 0 bases and J dropped 5 bases, with 10 bases sitting between them. The CDR3 sequence is CASSQEDGGETQYF. In DNA, the CDR3 is TGCGCCAGCAGCCAAGAGGACGGGGGCGAGACCCAGTACTTC.

This rearrangement joins TRBV27 to TRBJ2-1, with 7 bases lining up with TRBD1. Germline V CDR1 and CDR2: MNHEY, SMNVEV (reference sequence). The CDR3 runs 14 residues. With 5 bases clipped from V and 9 bases from J, the junction kept 10 bases outside the gene matches. CDR3 DNA: TGTGCCAGCAGTCCTGAGACAGGGATACGTGAGCAGTTCTTC. Translated, it gives CASSPETGIREQFF.

J is TRBJ1-2 and V is TRBV19, with TRBD1 matching 8 bases. The CDR3 extends over 15 amino acids. Trimming removed 6 bases from V and 2 bases from J; junction bases left unmatched: 8. Looked up from germline, CDR1 is LNHDA and CDR2 is SQIVND (reference sequence). In DNA form, the CDR3 reads TGTGCCAGTAGGGGTCGGGGACAGGAAAACTATGGCTACACCTTC. It encodes CASRGRGQENYGYTF.

The V and J genes are TRBV7-6 and TRBJ1-1, with 8 nucleotides matching TRBD1. Trimming at V came to 5 bases and at J to 3 bases, leaving 5 bases not matched to a gene. Per the germline V gene, CDR1 is SGHVS and CDR2 is FNYEAQ. The CDR3 consists of 14 residues. CDR3 nucleotide sequence: TGTGCCAGCAGCAGAAGGACAGGGTACACTGAAGCTTTCTTT. Residues: CASSRRTGYTEAFF.

The chain couples TRBV6-5 to TRBJ2-5; D unclear. This CDR3 has 13 residues. CDR1 and CDR2 from the germline V gene are MNHEY and SVGAGI. Between the trimmed V and J ends, which lost 4 bases and 3 bases, there was a span of 9 bases. The CDR3 protein is CASSFMAEETQYF. CDR3 coding DNA: TGTGCCAGCAGTTTTATGGCAGAAGAGACCCAGTACTTC.

This clone was seen a single time. The chain links TRBV3-1 (or the pseudogene TRBV3-2) to TRBJ2-4; D unclear. Trimming pared 5 bases from V and 4 bases from J, leaving 18 bases between. Germline lookup yields CDR1 LGHDT and CDR2 YNNKEL (reference sequence). The CDR3 spans 16 residues. CDR3 sequence: CASSGDNLQRKNIQYF. DNA for the CDR3: TGTGCCAGCAGCGGAGATAATTTGCAAAGAAAAAACATTCAGTACTTC.

The V and J genes are TRBV3-1 (or the pseudogene TRBV3-2) and TRBJ2-3; D unclear. Germline V gives CDR1 LGHDT, CDR2 YNNKEL (reference sequence). The CDR3 is made up of 16 amino acids. Trimming removed 5 bases from V and 5 bases from J, with 20 bases in between. CDR3 sequence (DNA): TGTGCCAGCAGCTGCCGCGTTCCCATTTGTCAAGATACGCAGTATTTT. Its translation: CASSCRVPICQDTQYF.

CDR3 DNA sequence: TGTGCCTGCTGTGGGGAGGGGGGGAGGACTGAAGCTTTCTTT. This sequence encodes CACCGEGGRTEAFF. The V and J genes are TRBV2 and TRBJ1-1; tentatively, D is TRBD1 (6 bases). Trimming left V 11 bases short and J 5 bases short, with 21 bases between. The CDR3 is 14 amino acids. The germline V gene has CDR1 SNHLY and CDR2 FYNNEI.

This clone was picked up one time. V is TRBV19 and J is TRBJ2-1, with 8 nucleotides matching TRBD2. CDR3 length: 19 residues. Germline V gene lookup returns CDR1 LNHDA and CDR2 SQIVND (reference sequence). V shed 3 bases, J shed 0 bases, and the junction held 13 bases outside the gene matches. The chain's CDR3 is CASSISRLATGPSYNEQFF. The CDR3 DNA is TGTGCCAGTAGTATTTCGAGACTAGCGACCGGACCCTCCTACAATGAGCAGTTCTTC.

This clone appeared once. The chain employs TRBV19 and TRBJ2-4; 7 bases line up with TRBD1. The CDR3 length is 16 residues. Trimming took 5 bases from V and 0 from J; bases not matched to a gene: 7. Looked up from germline, CDR1 is LNHDA and CDR2 is SQIVND (reference sequence). CDR3 sequence (DNA): TGTGCCAGTAGTCCCACAGGGGAGCTAGCCAAAAACATTCAGTACTTC. The encoded protein is CASSPTGELAKNIQYF.